The entry that follows covers one TCR beta chain sequence. Its antigen is as yet unknown. The data stem from a study of identical twins. Points from the study as a whole: Beta clonotypes that were abundant in cord blood contained fewer insertions, a pattern absent from memory repertoires. Excess twin sharing in beta out-of-frame sequences was weaker. Analyses of zero insertions could be partly confounded by invariant MAIT and iNKT cells.

Germline V gene data show CDR1 as SEHNR and CDR2 as FQNEAQ (reference sequence). The V end lost 2 bases, the J end lost 2 bases, and 15 bases lay between the germline ends. The CDR3 totals 16 residues. TCRdb passed the 5' RACE reads through MiXCR, listing each CDR3 protein once. This sample has 300,000 to 400,000 distinct CDR3 sequences; around 12% occur once, and the top ten carry approximately 7.5%. The data also belong to a second study, concerning yellow fever vaccine responses in identical twins.

The chain links TRBV7-9 to TRBJ2-5, with a weak D call TRBD2 (5 bases). Sequencing was performed on CD8+ T cells sorted from blood. This sequence was found in a woman in her late teens or twenties in good health. CDR3 sequence reads: CASSLLGGGWQETQYF. CDR3 nucleotides: TGTGCCAGCAGCTTATTGGGCGGAGGTTGGCAAGAGACCCAGTACTTC.